The sequence of this T cell receptor beta chain was determined in a study of blood T cell repertoires in COVID-19. The V and J ends lost 0 bases and 3 bases respectively, with 11 bases between them. CDR3 length: 15 amino acids. The germline CDR1 and CDR2 sequences are SNHLY and FYNNEI. Original data processing: By means of reference gene primer amplification, nucleated cell counts were estimated. Some clones are missing from TCRdb's copy, which holds only in-frame ones; the method was immunoSEQ multiplex PCR. The V and J calls and clone size were taken over from that table, and D and trimming were inferred from the DNA. The sample includes about 73,000 clones, 90% of them seen just once.

This receptor was obtained from a woman younger than 30 with acute or convalescent COVID-19. Sequencing used peripheral blood. The rearrangement links TRBV2 to TRBJ1-1, with D uncertain. The CDR3 protein is CASSEALGRYTEAFF. The CDR3 nucleotides read TGTGCCAGCAGTGAAGCGCTGGGGAGGTACACTGAAGCTTTCTTT.